This T cell receptor beta chain came from a study of read filtering for tumor transcriptome and immune sequencing. As for the study in general: Mean patient age was roughly 72 years, range roughly 45 to 85; over 16 male, 14 female. Per sample, TCR-region reads ranged about 4 to 10.27 million by IR-seq, roughly 75 to 1,400 by RNA-seq. General study findings and limits: Correlation between methods rose after single-read clonotypes were removed. Roughly 79% of IR-seq clonotypes had one read, totaling about 3.5% of reads; RNA-seq: around 70% and 40%.

This library used about 360 ng RNA and molecular barcoded adaptors spanning alpha/delta and beta/gamma chains. TCRdb reanalysed the reads using MiXCR and keeps one entry per CDR3 protein. This sample has about 46,000 distinct CDR3 sequences, with roughly a fifth found just once. As concerns this clonotype: Its antigen is unknown.

Germline-derived CDR1 and CDR2 are SGHRS and YFSETQ. With 0 bases removed from V and 8 bases from J, the gap between germline ends came to 15 bases. The CDR3 extends over 15 amino acids. This TCR was recovered from a donor at least 40 years old with multiple myeloma. Sequencing used a population of CD138-negative cells sorted from bone marrow. This rearrangement joins TRBV5-1 to TRBJ2-1; weak D call: TRBD2 (6 bases). The CDR3 DNA sequence: TGCGCCAGCAGCTTGGTGGGAGGCGGCACAGATGAGCAGTTCTTC. Its protein is CASSLVGGGTDEQFF.